The clone carrying this T cell receptor beta chain was seen a few times. A junction boundary mismatches the germline segment, possibly from a read error. RNA amounts of roughly 0.5 to 1 ug underwent reverse transcription with random hexamers. An immunoSEQ multiplex PCR amplified TCR beta CDR3 over 54 Vbeta and 13 Jbeta. TCRdb reprocessed the immunoSEQ multiplex PCR reads via MiXCR and lists one record per CDR3 protein. The table has roughly 150,000 distinct CDR3 sequences, less than 97% seen once. CDR1 and CDR2 from the germline V gene are SGHVS and FQNEAQ. The CDR3 covers 15 residues. Sequencing of TCR beta was performed on blood CD8+ T cells and on blood CD4+ T cells. Multiple sclerosis controls were treatment-naive patients with stable or active relapsing-remitting disease. TEMRA cells were FACS-enriched, unlike CD8+ and CD4+ T cells, which were negatively isolated. The data are from a study of CD8 T cells in Susac syndrome.

The rearrangement uses TRBV7-8 and TRBJ2-3; 9 bases line up with TRBD1. Sequencing used CD8+ T cells from PBMCs. The sequence was obtained from a human donor with multiple sclerosis. This CDR3 reads CASSLGQGSTDTQYF. The CDR3 DNA reads TGTGCCAGCAGTTTAGGACAGGGGAGCACAGATACGCAGTATTTT.